This TCR beta chain was recorded in a study of OX40 agonist ivuxolimab in advanced cancers. Study details: The study gave patients intravenous ivuxolimab at 0.01 to 10 mg/kg every 2 weeks. Findings of the study overall: Within 6 weeks, CD4+ and CD8+ blood T cells expanded clonally at 0.1 to 3.0 mg/kg.

CDR3 length: 14 amino acids. The ends lost 6 bases at V and 4 bases at J; junction bases unmatched: 7. Germline CDR1 LNHDA, CDR2 SQIVND (reference sequence). The sampling schedule covered blood at baseline, cycle 4 day 1, and cycle 7 day 1. Libraries were prepared by immunoSEQ multiplex PCR; TCRdb keeps only in-frame clonotypes and omits some of them. Of 58,000 or so clones in the sample, about 83% were seen once. A word on this clone: Its antigen is not identified.

The chain employs TRBV19 and TRBJ2-3; 7 bases are shared with TRBD1. This clonotype originated in an adult with an advanced solid tumor such as melanoma, head and neck, liver or kidney cancer. Sequenced material: CD4+ or CD8+ T cells sorted from blood, taken in a trial of the OX40 agonist ivuxolimab. This CDR3 reads CASRLRGFADTQYF. The CDR3 coding sequence is TGTGCCAGTAGGCTCAGGGGGTTCGCAGATACGCAGTATTTT.